This T cell receptor beta chain was captured by sequencing in a study of tumor and adjacent non-tumor tissue in lung cancer. A modified ARM-PCR protocol with three rounds of nested PCR amplified TCRbeta. TCRdb analysed the multiplex PCR reads with MiXCR anew, one entry per CDR3 protein. The sample lists under 80,000 distinct CDR3 sequences, around three quarters seen once, with 40% to 45% in the top ten. No cell sorting was done before RNA was extracted from the tissue. More than 3 cm separated this lung sample from the edge of the tumor. This clonotype appeared a single time. Its antigen is unknown. The conserved closing phenylalanine or tryptophan is absent in this CDR3, likely reflecting a read error. Germline CDR1 is SGHNT and CDR2 is YYREEE (reference sequence). V shed 4 bases and J 4 bases; nucleotides not matched to a gene: 2. This CDR3 has 15 residues. Study-wide results and caveats: Tumor tissue had significantly higher TCR diversity than normal lung.

The sequenced material came from distant non-tumor lung tissue. The sequence was collected from a man aged 60 to 69 with non-small cell lung cancer. The chain combines TRBV5-4 with TRBJ2-1; 13 nucleotides match TRBD2. CDR3: CASSRLAGGYNEQFY. CDR3 nucleotides: TGTGCCAGCAGCCGACTAGCGGGAGGATACAATGAGCAGTTCTAC.